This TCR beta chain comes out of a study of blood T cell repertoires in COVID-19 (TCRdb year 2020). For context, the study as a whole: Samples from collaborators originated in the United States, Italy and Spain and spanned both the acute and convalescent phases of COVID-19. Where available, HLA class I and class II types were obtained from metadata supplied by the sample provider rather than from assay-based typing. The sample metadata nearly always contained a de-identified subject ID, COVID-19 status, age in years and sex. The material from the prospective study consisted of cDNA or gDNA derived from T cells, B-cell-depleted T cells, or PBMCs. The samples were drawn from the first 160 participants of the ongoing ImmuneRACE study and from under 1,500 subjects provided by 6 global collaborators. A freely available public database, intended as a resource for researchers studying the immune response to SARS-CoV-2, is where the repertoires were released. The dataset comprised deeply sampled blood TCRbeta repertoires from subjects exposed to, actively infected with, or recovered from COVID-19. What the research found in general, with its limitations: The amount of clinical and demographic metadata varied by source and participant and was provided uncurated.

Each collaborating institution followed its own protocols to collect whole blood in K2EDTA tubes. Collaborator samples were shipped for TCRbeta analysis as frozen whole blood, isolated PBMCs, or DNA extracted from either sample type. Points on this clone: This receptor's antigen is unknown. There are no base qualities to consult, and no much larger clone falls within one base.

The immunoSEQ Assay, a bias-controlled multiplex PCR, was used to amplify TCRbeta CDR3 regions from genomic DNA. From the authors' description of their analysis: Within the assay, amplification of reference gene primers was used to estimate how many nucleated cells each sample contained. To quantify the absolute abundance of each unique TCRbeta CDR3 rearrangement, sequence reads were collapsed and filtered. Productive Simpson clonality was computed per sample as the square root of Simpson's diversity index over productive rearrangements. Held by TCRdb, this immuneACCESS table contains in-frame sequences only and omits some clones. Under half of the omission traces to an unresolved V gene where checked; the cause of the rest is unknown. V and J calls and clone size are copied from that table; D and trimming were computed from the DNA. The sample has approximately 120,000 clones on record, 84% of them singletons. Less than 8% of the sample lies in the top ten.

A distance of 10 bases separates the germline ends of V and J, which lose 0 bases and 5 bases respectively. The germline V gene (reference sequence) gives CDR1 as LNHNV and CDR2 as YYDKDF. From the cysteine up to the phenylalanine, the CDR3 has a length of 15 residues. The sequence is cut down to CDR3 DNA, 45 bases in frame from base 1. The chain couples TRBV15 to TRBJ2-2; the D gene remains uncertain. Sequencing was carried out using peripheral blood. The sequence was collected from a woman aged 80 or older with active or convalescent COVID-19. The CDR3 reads CATSRDGSRTGELFF. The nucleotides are TGTGCCACCAGCAGAGATGGTTCCAGGACCGGGGAGCTGTTTTTT.